A single sample is the source of the 32 T cell receptor beta chains below, sequenced in a study of blood T cell repertoires in COVID-19. Data came from immunoSEQ multiplex PCR; TCRdb stores just in-frame clones and leaves some out. The data show roughly 150,000 clones, less than 90% seen once. Sequenced material: PBMCs or T cells enriched from blood (not recorded which). The source is a woman in her forties or fifties who had recovered from COVID-19.

This clone has a single count. V is TRBV5-1 and J is TRBJ2-1; 7 bases are shared with TRBD1. The CDR3 totals 15 residues. CDR1 is SGHRS, CDR2 YFSETQ, per germline. J gave up 4 bases and V 0 bases, and 4 bases lay outside the gene matches. CDR3 bases: TGCGCCAGCAGCTTGGAAGTACAGGGGTACAATGAGCAGTTCTTC. This encodes CASSLEVQGYNEQFF.

The chain has TRBV12-5 and TRBJ1-5; D is unresolved. The CDR3 has 12 residues. Trimming cost V 4 bases and J 4 bases, with 5 bases left between them. Germline CDR1 is LGHNT and CDR2 is FRNRAP. As DNA, the CDR3 is TGTGCTAGTGGTTGGGAGAATCAGCCCCAGCATTTT. It specifies CASGWENQPQHF.

In its sample, this clone was seen a few times. The chain has TRBV4-1 and TRBJ1-6; 8 nucleotides agree with TRBD1. Germline CDR1 reads MGHRA; CDR2 reads YSYEKL. The V and J ends lost 4 bases and 11 bases, in that order; junction bases with no gene match: 4. There are 13 residues in the CDR3. The CDR3 sequence: CASSRTGLTPLHF. As DNA, the CDR3 is TGCGCCAGCAGCCGGACAGGGTTGACACCCCTCCACTTT.

J is TRBJ1-3 and V is TRBV5-4; 8 bases agree with TRBD1. V was pared by 4 bases and J by 4 bases, with 4 bases of the junction left unmatched. The CDR3 covers 14 residues. Per germline, CDR1 SGHNT and CDR2 YYREEE (reference sequence). The CDR3 DNA reads TGTGCCAGCAGCGTAACAGGGGGAGGAAACACCATATATTTT. Translation: CASSVTGGGNTIYF.

The chain carries TRBV19 and TRBJ1-2, with a possible D match to TRBD1 (6 bases). Germline V CDR1 and CDR2: LNHDA, SQIVND (reference sequence). This CDR3 is 15 amino acids long. Trimming removed 8 bases at V and 5 bases at J, with 21 bases between. CDR3 sequence: CASGTTKGVSYGYTF. CDR3 DNA: TGTGCCAGTGGGACAACGAAGGGGGTCTCGTATGGCTACACCTTC. Filled out from reference TRBV19 and TRBJ1-2, the complete variable domain reads DGGITQSPKYLFRKEGQNVTLSCEQNLNHDAMYWYRQDPGQGLRLIYYSQIVNDFQKGDIAEGYSVSREKKESFPLTVTSAQKNPTAFYLCASGTTKGVSYGYTFGSGTRLTVV.

This sequence joins TRBV3-1 (or the pseudogene TRBV3-2) and TRBJ1-1; D not resolved. The V and J ends lost 1 base and 3 bases respectively, with 15 bases between them. The CDR3 is made up of 16 amino acids. Germline V gene data show CDR1 as LGHDT and CDR2 as YNNKEL (reference sequence). In DNA form, the CDR3 reads TGTGCCAGCAGCCAAGTGGCAGGCTACTCCTACACTGAAGCTTTCTTT. This encodes CASSQVAGYSYTEAFF.

The chain uses TRBV10-3 and TRBJ2-2; TRBD2 matches 8 bases. V lost 6 bases, J lost 7 bases, and 7 bases stayed unmatched. The CDR3 has 14 residues. Germline V gene sequence: CDR1 ENHRY, CDR2 SYGVKD. The CDR3 reads CAIRRAGDGGELFF. The CDR3 DNA follows: TGTGCCATCAGGAGAGCGGGAGATGGCGGGGAGCTGTTTTTT.

This chain links TRBV7-9 with TRBJ2-7; TRBD1 matches at 11 bases. CDR3 size: 17 residues. Germline loops: CDR1 SEHNR, CDR2 FQNEAQ (reference sequence). The J segment lost 9 bases and the V segment lost 1 base, leaving 14 bases of the junction unmatched. CDR3 residues: CASSLDTRMDRGQGQYF. CDR3 bases: TGTGCCAGCAGCTTAGATACTAGGATGGACAGGGGGCAGGGGCAGTACTTC.

This chain joins TRBV2 and TRBJ2-7, with a possible D match to TRBD2 (6 bases). CDR3 length: 13 residues. The germline V gene has CDR1 SNHLY and CDR2 FYNNEI. V lost 4 bases and J 6 bases, leaving 13 bases between the germline ends. This chain's CDR3 is CASSGGGASEQYF. The CDR3 coding sequence is TGTGCCAGCAGTGGCGGAGGGGCCAGCGAGCAGTACTTC.

V and J are TRBV4-2 and TRBJ1-1; D gene unclear. Between the trimmed V and J ends, which lost 4 bases and 6 bases, there was a span of 15 bases. The CDR3 is 14 residues long. Germline assignment: CDR1 LGHNA and CDR2 YNFKEQ. The CDR3 spells CASSREPGISEAFF. The CDR3 nucleotides read TGTGCCAGCAGCCGAGAACCGGGGATTTCTGAAGCTTTCTTT.

The V gene is TRBV6-2 or TRBV6-3, the J gene TRBJ1-6; D may be TRBD1 (5 bases). Between the trimmed V and J ends, which lost 1 base and 7 bases, there was a span of 8 bases. This CDR3 comprises 14 residues. Germline lookup yields CDR1 MNHEY and CDR2 SVGEGT. CDR3 DNA sequence: TGTGCCAGCAGTTACTTCCAGGGAAATTCACCCCTCCACTTT. Amino acid sequence: CASSYFQGNSPLHF.

The chain has TRBV6-5 and TRBJ2-7, with D possibly being TRBD1 (6 bases). The CDR3 has 12 residues. The V and J ends lost 6 bases and 4 bases respectively, with 10 bases between them. Germline lookup yields CDR1 MNHEY and CDR2 SVGAGI. The CDR3 sequence is CASSPGQYEQYF. The CDR3 nucleotides are TGTGCCAGCAGCCCCGGACAGTACGAGCAGTACTTC.

This rearrangement joins TRBV10-3 to TRBJ1-4, with 11 bases that match TRBD1. CDR1 and CDR2 from the germline V gene are ENHRY and SYGVKD. CDR3 length: 13 amino acids. V shed 10 bases and J 8 bases; nucleotides not matched to a gene: 6. The CDR3 reads CATMGQGEEKLFF. DNA for the CDR3: TGTGCCACCATGGGACAGGGGGAGGAAAAACTGTTTTTT.

The genes are TRBV4-2 and TRBJ2-2, with 10 bases fitting TRBD1. The CDR3 is 15 amino acids. CDR1 is LGHNA, CDR2 YNFKEQ, per germline. V gave up 4 bases and J gave up 5 bases; unmatched junction bases: 4. The CDR3: CASSPGQGGTGELFF. In DNA form, the CDR3 reads TGTGCCAGCAGCCCTGGACAGGGGGGTACCGGGGAGCTGTTTTTT.

V gene TRBV7-2 combines with J gene TRBJ1-4; D remains unclear. In germline, CDR1 is SGHTA, CDR2 FQGNSA. V lost 8 bases, J lost 1 base, and 11 bases lay in between. This CDR3 region has 14 residues. CDR3 sequence reads: CASGSGRTNEKLFF. CDR3 coding DNA: TGTGCCAGCGGGTCGGGTCGAACTAATGAAAAACTGTTTTTT.

The J gene is TRBJ1-1, the V gene TRBV12-5; TRBD1 aligns across 9 bases. Germline V CDR1 and CDR2: LGHNT, FRNRAP. V lost 6 bases to trimming and J lost 8 bases; unmatched junction nucleotides: 7. The CDR3 loop spans 13 amino acids. CDR3 residues: CASGRSGTGEAFF. DNA for the CDR3: TGTGCTAGTGGACGGTCCGGGACAGGGGAAGCTTTCTTT.

This chain connects TRBV7-9 to TRBJ1-6, with D possibly matching TRBD1 (6 bases). Germline CDR1 SEHNR, CDR2 FQNEAQ (reference sequence). The ends were cut back, 5 bases at V and 7 bases at J, with 15 bases in the middle. This CDR3 spans 15 amino acids. In nucleotides, the CDR3 is TGTGCCAGCAGCCCCTCGGGACACGGAAATTCACCCCTCCACTTT. It translates to CASSPSGHGNSPLHF. The variable domain in full, with the rest retrieved from reference TRBV7-9 and TRBJ1-6, is DTGVSQNPRHKITKRGQNVTFRCDPISEHNRLYWYRQTLGQGPEFLTYFQNEAQLEKSRLLSDRFSAERPKGSFSTLEIQRTEQGDSAMYLCASSPSGHGNSPLHFGNGTRLTVT.

The genes are TRBV7-6 and TRBJ2-7, with D possibly TRBD1 on 5 matching bases. The CDR3 spans 14 residues. V was cut by 1 base and J by 5 bases, with 12 bases left in between. Germline loops: CDR1 SGHVS, CDR2 FNYEAQ. DNA of the CDR3: TGTGCCAGCAGCTTAGGGCAGGGCTTGGACGAGCAGTACTTC. It yields the protein CASSLGQGLDEQYF.

V is TRBV7-9 and J is TRBJ2-7; D perhaps matches TRBD2 (6 bases). V lost 8 bases and J lost 1, with 18 bases in between. Germline values: CDR1 SEHNR, CDR2 FQNEAQ (reference sequence). The CDR3 is 15 residues long. This chain's CDR3 is CASRLGGGDSYEQYF. The CDR3 nucleotides read TGTGCCAGCCGCCTGGGTGGAGGGGATTCCTACGAGCAGTACTTC.

The count of this clone is one. The chain is built from TRBV9 and TRBJ2-1; 10 bases match TRBD1. CDR1 SGDLS and CDR2 YYNGEE come from the germline V gene. The V segment lost 2 bases and the J segment 5 bases; nucleotides outside the gene matches: 10. The CDR3 totals 17 residues. Here the CDR3 DNA reads TGTGCCAGCAGCGTCCGGCCGGGACAGGGGACCCACAATGAGCAGTTCTTC. Its translation is CASSVRPGQGTHNEQFF.

The chain is built from TRBV11-2 and TRBJ2-7; 7 bases fit TRBD1. V trimming: 0 bases; J trimming: 9 bases; junction bases outside the gene matches: 14. The CDR3 spans 16 residues. Germline V CDR1 and CDR2: SGHAT, FQNNGV. This CDR3 is CASSLDWGQTTSGQYF. Written as DNA, the CDR3 is TGTGCCAGCAGCTTAGATTGGGGACAGACAACGAGTGGGCAGTACTTC.

The chain has TRBV4-3 and TRBJ2-3; 12 bases line up with TRBD2. V was pared by 1 base and J by 3 bases, with 5 bases of the junction left unmatched. CDR3 length equals 17 residues. Germline V gene sequence: CDR1 LGHNA, CDR2 YSLEER. The CDR3, as DNA: TGCGCCAGCAGCCAAGGACTAGCGGGGGCTGTTACAGATACGCAGTATTTT. It translates to CASSQGLAGAVTDTQYF.

This clone was counted a single time. This sequence joins TRBV10-3 and TRBJ2-7; D possibly corresponds to TRBD1 (5 bases). With 4 bases removed from V and 0 bases from J, the gap between germline ends came to 16 bases. The CDR3 contains 16 residues. The germline gives CDR1 ENHRY, CDR2 SYGVKD. The CDR3 region has the DNA TGTGCCATCAGTGGGACACAACGGGTGAGCTCCTACGAGCAGTACTTC. It specifies CAISGTQRVSSYEQYF.

The V gene is TRBV5-1, the J gene TRBJ2-3; TRBD2 might be the D (5 bases). V lost 3 bases and J lost 0, with 8 bases in between. The CDR3 is 14 residues long. Germline CDR1 and CDR2: SGHRS and YFSETQ. The CDR3 nucleotides read TGCGCCAGCAGCTCGAGGACTAGCACAGATACGCAGTATTTT. The encoded protein is CASSSRTSTDTQYF.

The genes are TRBV5-1 and TRBJ2-2; D might be TRBD1 (5 bases). Between the trimmed V and J ends, which lost 2 bases and 6 bases, there was a span of 11 bases. Per germline, CDR1 SGHRS and CDR2 YFSETQ. The CDR3 consists of 14 residues. CDR3 in amino acids: CASSLLPGSGELFF. The CDR3 region has the DNA TGCGCCAGCAGCTTACTACCAGGGTCCGGGGAGCTGTTTTTT.

The rearrangement joins TRBV5-8 to TRBJ2-1; the match to TRBD1 covers 9 bases. CDR3 length: 16 residues. Germline V gives CDR1 SGHTS, CDR2 YDEGEE. The trim removed 4 bases at V and 4 bases at J, leaving 9 bases unmatched. In DNA, the CDR3 is TGTGCCAGCAGCCAGATCCCCGGGACAGGGTACAATGAGCAGTTCTTC. It encodes CASSQIPGTGYNEQFF.

The chain employs TRBV11-3 and TRBJ2-1; D is unclear. The CDR3 covers 12 residues. In germline, CDR1 is SGHNT, CDR2 YENEEA. Trimming left V 3 bases short and J 7 bases short, with 7 bases between. The CDR3 nucleotides are TGTGCCAGCAGCTTCGAGAGAAATGAGCAGTTCTTC. Its translation: CASSFERNEQFF.

The rearrangement uses TRBV3-1 (or the pseudogene TRBV3-2) and TRBJ1-2; 9 bases fit TRBD1. The CDR3 extends over 14 amino acids. V shed 2 bases, J shed 8 bases, and the junction held 6 bases outside the gene matches. Germline lookup yields CDR1 LGHDT and CDR2 YNNKEL (reference sequence). CDR3 amino acids: CASSQMDRGGGYTF. CDR3 bases: TGTGCCAGCAGCCAAATGGACAGGGGAGGGGGCTACACCTTC.

The V call is TRBV18, the J call TRBJ2-7, with TRBD1 matching over 10 bases. The CDR3 length is 15 residues. Germline lookup yields CDR1 KGHSH and CDR2 LQKENI. Losses at the gene ends were 0 bases for V and 2 bases for J; bases not matched to a gene: 1. The CDR3 sequence: CASSPPGTGAYEQYF. DNA of the CDR3: TGTGCCAGCTCACCACCCGGGACAGGGGCCTACGAGCAGTACTTC.

The rearrangement links TRBV18 to TRBJ2-1, with D perhaps TRBD1 (6 bases). This CDR3 spans 15 amino acids. Germline V CDR1 and CDR2: KGHSH, LQKENI. V lost 5 bases and J lost 2, with 13 bases in between. This CDR3 reads CASSKPGHAYNEQFF. CDR3 DNA sequence: TGTGCCAGCTCAAAACCGGGACACGCCTACAATGAGCAGTTCTTC. Filled out from reference TRBV18 and TRBJ2-1, the complete variable domain reads NAGVMQNPRHLVRRRGQEARLRCSPMKGHSHVYWYRQLPEEGLKFMVYLQKENIIDESGMPKERFSAEFPKEGPSILRIQQVVRGDSAAYFCASSKPGHAYNEQFFGPGTRLTVL.

This chain connects TRBV19 to TRBJ1-1; no reliable D call. Germline lookup yields CDR1 LNHDA and CDR2 SQIVND (reference sequence). V shed 5 bases and J shed 5 bases, with 15 bases lying between them. This CDR3 contains 14 residues. The CDR3 sequence: CASSPRVLLTEAFF. Written as DNA, the CDR3 is TGTGCCAGTAGTCCGAGAGTATTGTTGACTGAAGCTTTCTTT.

This chain uses TRBV25-1 with TRBJ1-4, with a possible D match to TRBD1 (6 bases). The CDR3 has 15 amino acids. Germline loops: CDR1 MGHDK, CDR2 SYGVNS. The V and J ends lost 3 bases and 5 bases respectively, with 13 bases between them. CDR3 DNA sequence: TGTGCCAGCAGTGATACAGGGATCGGGAATGAAAAACTGTTTTTT. It yields the protein CASSDTGIGNEKLFF.